The clone carrying this TCR beta chain was recorded at least ten times. This CDR3 region has 16 residues. V shed 6 bases and J shed 4 bases, with 22 bases lying between them. The authors amplified TCR beta CDR3 regions, and they did so from RNA transcripts for repertoire sequencing. The workflow started with a first-round RT-PCR run with HTBI primers and then moved on to a second-round multiplex PCR. TCRdb re-derived calls from the multiplex PCR reads in MiXCR, one entry per CDR3 protein. This sample has a few hundred thousand distinct CDR3 sequences, with about 16% found just once. The data belong to a study of Graves' ophthalmopathy and Graves' hyperthyroidism. Looking at the study overall: Blood was drawn at initial diagnosis, before any treatment.

Certain patients, namely those with other autoimmune diseases, uncontrolled infections, pregnancy or lactation, were excluded. This TCR was sampled from a woman between 18 and 30 years old with stable Graves' hyperthyroidism. This chain joins TRBV12-3 or TRBV12-4 and TRBJ2-7; TRBD1 might be the D (6 bases). The sequencing sample was made of peripheral blood. The CDR3 sequence is CASSHQQGYPRYEQYF. CDR3 DNA: TGTGCCAGCAGCCACCAACAGGGCTACCCAAGGTACGAGCAGTACTTC.